This T cell receptor (beta chain) was sequenced during a study of T cells in tuberculosis. The protocol was immunoSEQ multiplex PCR, while the TCRdb copy is restricted to in-frame clones and leaves out a portion. The sample records 25,000 to 35,000 clones, around 92% being singletons. Comment on this clone: The target antigen is unknown.

Study results and caveats: GEM motif frequencies gave around 70% accuracy; the GMM repertoire gave about 87%.

The germline V gene has CDR1 SGHKS and CDR2 YYEKEE (reference sequence). V gave up 4 bases and J gave up 8 bases, with 15 bases separating them. The CDR3 consists of 13 residues. Regarding time point: new active TB diagnosis, blood taken before or within 7 days of starting treatment. Positive smear microscopy and/or M. tuberculosis culture confirmed active disease. The V and J genes are TRBV5-5 and TRBJ1-2; no reliable D call. The TCR sequence derives from an adult with tuberculosis. Sequenced here: PBMCs, sampled at tuberculosis diagnosis. The CDR3: CASSPTPERGYTF. Here the CDR3 DNA reads TGTGCCAGCAGCCCCACACCGGAGAGGGGCTACACCTTC.